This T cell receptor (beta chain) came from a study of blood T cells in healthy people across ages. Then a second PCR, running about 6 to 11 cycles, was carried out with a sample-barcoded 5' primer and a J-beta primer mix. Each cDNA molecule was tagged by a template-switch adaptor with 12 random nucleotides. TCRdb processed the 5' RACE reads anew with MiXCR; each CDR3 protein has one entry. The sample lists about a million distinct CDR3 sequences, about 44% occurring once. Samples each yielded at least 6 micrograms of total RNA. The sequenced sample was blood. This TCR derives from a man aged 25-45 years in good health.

The CDR3 protein is CASSLRGQALNEGYTF. For the CDR3, the DNA is TGTGCCAGCAGCCTAAGAGGACAGGCCCTCAACGAGGGCTACACCTTC. The V gene is TRBV3-1, the J gene TRBJ1-2; 7 positions match TRBD1. This CDR3 has 16 amino acids. Germline V gives CDR1 LGHDT, CDR2 YNNKEL (reference sequence). V lost 4 bases and J lost 8; bases outside the gene matches: 16.